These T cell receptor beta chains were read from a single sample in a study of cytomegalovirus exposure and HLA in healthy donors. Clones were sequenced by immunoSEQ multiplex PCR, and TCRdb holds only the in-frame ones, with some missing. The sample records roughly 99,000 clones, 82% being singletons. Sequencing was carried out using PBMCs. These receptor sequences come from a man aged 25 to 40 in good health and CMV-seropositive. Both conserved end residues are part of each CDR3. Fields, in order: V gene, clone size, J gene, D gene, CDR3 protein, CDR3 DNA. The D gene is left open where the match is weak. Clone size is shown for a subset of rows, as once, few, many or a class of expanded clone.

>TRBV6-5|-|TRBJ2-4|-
CASRDGGAKNSQYF
TGTGCCAGCAGAGACGGGGGAGCCAAAAACAGTCAGTACTTC
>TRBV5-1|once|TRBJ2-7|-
CASSLANEQYF
TGCGCCAGCAGCTTGGCTAACGAGCAGTACTTC
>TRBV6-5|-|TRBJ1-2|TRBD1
CASSLAGGYGYTF
TGTGCCAGCAGTTTAGCAGGGGGCTATGGCTACACCTTC
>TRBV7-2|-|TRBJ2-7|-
CASSLERRGMPYEQYF
TGTGCCAGCAGCTTAGAGAGAAGGGGGATGCCCTACGAGCAGTACTTC
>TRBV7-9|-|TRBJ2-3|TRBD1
CSSSTDRGSTDTQYF
TGTTCCAGCAGCACGGACAGGGGCAGCACAGATACGCAGTATTTT
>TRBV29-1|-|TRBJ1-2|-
CSVEDTGRRLYGYTF
TGCAGCGTTGAAGATACGGGGAGGAGGCTCTATGGCTACACCTTC
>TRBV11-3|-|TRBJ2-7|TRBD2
CASSLEGGGSSYEQYF
TGTGCCAGCAGCTTAGAAGGCGGGGGTAGCTCCTACGAGCAGTACTTC
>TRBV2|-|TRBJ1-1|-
CASSEALGQKNTEAFF
TGTGCCAGCAGTGAAGCGCTCGGACAGAAGAACACTGAAGCTTTCTTT
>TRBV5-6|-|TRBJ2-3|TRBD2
CASSFSAGGQYF
TGTGCCAGCAGCTTCTCAGCGGGGGGGCAGTATTTT
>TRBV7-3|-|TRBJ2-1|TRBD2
CASSGSGTSGVNEQFF
TGTGCCAGCAGCGGAAGTGGGACTAGCGGGGTTAATGAGCAGTTCTTC
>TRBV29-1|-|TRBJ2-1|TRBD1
CSETGQGYNEQFF
TGCAGCGAAACGGGACAGGGGTACAATGAGCAGTTCTTC
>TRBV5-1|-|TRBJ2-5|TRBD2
CASSPRTSGGQETQYF
TGCGCCAGCAGCCCCCGGACTAGCGGAGGACAAGAGACCCAGTACTTC
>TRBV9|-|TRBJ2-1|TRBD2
CASSVVPSGVGEQFF
TGTGCCAGCAGCGTAGTTCCTAGCGGAGTGGGGGAGCAGTTCTTC
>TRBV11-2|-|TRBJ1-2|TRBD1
CASRKPSTGGGYTF
TGTGCCAGCAGAAAACCCTCGACAGGGGGCGGCTACACCTTC
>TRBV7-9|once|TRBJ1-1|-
CASSLVTGLNTEAFF
TGTGCCAGCAGCTTAGTCACAGGGTTGAACACTGAAGCTTTCTTT
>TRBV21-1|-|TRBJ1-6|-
CASSRHRDRGRPPLHF
TGTGCCAGCAGCCGACATAGGGACAGGGGCCGACCCCCCCTCCACTTT
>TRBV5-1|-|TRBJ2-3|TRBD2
CASSRGTSGGAIDTQYF
TGCGCCAGCAGCAGAGGGACTAGCGGGGGGGCCATAGATACGCAGTATTTT
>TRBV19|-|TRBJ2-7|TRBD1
CASSGKTGSYSYEQYF
TGTGCCAGTAGTGGGAAGACAGGGTCCTACTCCTACGAGCAGTACTTC
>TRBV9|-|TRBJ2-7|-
CASSAGLSRGYEQYF
TGTGCCAGCAGCGCCGGCCTTAGTAGGGGCTACGAGCAGTACTTC
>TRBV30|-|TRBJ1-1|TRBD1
CAWCEGTGAMGAFF
TGTGCCTGGTGCGAGGGGACAGGGGCGATGGGAGCTTTCTTT
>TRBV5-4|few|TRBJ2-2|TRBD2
CAISLTSGGLLEELFF
TGTGCCATCAGCTTGACTAGCGGGGGTTTATTGGAGGAGCTGTTTTTT
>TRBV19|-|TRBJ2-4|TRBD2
CASSIGPLAGGSKNIQYF
TGTGCCAGTAGTATAGGTCCCCTAGCGGGGGGGTCCAAAAACATTCAGTACTTC
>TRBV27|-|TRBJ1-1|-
CASRTAGTHEAFF
TGTGCCAGCAGGACCGCCGGGACTCATGAAGCTTTCTTT
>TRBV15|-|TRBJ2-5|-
CATSVRQRETQYF
TGTGCCACCAGCGTGCGACAGCGAGAGACCCAGTACTTC
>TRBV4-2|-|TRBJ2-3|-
CASSQEGHAPGTSTDTQYF
TGTGCCAGCAGCCAAGAGGGGCACGCGCCAGGGACTAGCACAGATACGCAGTATTTT
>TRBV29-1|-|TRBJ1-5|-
CSVEYRNQPQHF
TGCAGCGTTGAATACAGGAATCAGCCCCAGCATTTT
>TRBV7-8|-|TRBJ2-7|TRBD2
CASSFGGGSYEQYF
TGTGCCAGCAGCTTCGGGGGGGGCTCCTACGAGCAGTACTTC
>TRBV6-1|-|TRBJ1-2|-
CASSDGTSLHYGYTF
TGTGCCAGCAGCGACGGGACATCCCTGCACTATGGCTACACCTTC
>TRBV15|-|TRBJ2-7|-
CATSRGAGAYEQYF
TGTGCCACCAGCAGGGGGGCAGGTGCCTACGAGCAGTACTTC
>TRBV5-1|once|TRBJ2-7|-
CASSFATDRRKYF
TGCGCCAGCAGCTTCGCGACTGACCGGAGGAAGTACTTC
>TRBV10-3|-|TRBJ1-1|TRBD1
CAISESWDRVAFF
TGTGCCATCAGTGAGTCGTGGGACAGGGTTGCTTTCTTT
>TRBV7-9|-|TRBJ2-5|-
CASSLDAGYETQYF
TGTGCCAGCAGCTTAGATGCGGGGTACGAGACCCAGTACTTC
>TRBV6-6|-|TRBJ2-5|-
CASSHPPGGQETQYF
TGTGCCAGCAGTCACCCGCCAGGTGGACAAGAGACCCAGTACTTC
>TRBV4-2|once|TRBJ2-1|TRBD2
CASSLASGGESGEQFF
TGTGCCAGCAGCCTGGCTAGCGGGGGGGAGTCTGGTGAGCAGTTCTTC